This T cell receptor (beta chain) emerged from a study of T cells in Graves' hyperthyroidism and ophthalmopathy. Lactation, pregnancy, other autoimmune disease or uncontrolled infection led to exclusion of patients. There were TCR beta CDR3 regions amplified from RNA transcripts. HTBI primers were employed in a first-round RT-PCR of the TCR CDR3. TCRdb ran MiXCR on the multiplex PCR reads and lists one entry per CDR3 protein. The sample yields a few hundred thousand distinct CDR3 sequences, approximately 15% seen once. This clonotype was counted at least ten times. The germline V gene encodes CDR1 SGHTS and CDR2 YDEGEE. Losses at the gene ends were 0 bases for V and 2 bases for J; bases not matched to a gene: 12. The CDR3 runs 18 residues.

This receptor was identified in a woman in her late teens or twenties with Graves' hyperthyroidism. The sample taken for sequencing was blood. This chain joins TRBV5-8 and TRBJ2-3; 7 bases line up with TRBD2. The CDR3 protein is CASSLASGASPYTDTQYF. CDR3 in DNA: TGTGCCAGCAGCTTGGCTAGCGGCGCCTCCCCGTACACAGATACGCAGTATTTT.